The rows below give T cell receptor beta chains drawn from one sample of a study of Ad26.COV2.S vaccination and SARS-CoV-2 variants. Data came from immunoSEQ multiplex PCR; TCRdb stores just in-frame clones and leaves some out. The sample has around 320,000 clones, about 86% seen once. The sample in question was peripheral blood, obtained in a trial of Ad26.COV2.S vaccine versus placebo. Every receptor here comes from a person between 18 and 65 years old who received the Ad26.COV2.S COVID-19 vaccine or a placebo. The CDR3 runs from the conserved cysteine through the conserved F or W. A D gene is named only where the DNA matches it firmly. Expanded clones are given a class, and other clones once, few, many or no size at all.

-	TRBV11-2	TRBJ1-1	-	TGTGCCAGCAGCTTAGCAAGGTACACTGAAGCTTTCTTT	CASSLARYTEAFF
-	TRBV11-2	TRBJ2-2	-	TGTGCCAGCAGCCCCAATAACGGGGAGCTGTTTTTT	CASSPNNGELFF
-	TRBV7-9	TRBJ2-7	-	TGTGCCAGCAGCTTGGGACCGGCAATCTACGAGCAGTACTTC	CASSLGPAIYEQYF
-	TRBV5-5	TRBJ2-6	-	TGTGCCAGCAGCTTGGAGGGGTGGTCTGGGGCCAACGTCCTGACTTTC	CASSLEGWSGANVLTF
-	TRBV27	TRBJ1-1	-	TGTGCCAGCAAAACAAGGATGAACACTGAAGCTTTCTTT	CASKTRMNTEAFF
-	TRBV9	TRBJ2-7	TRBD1	TGTGCCAGCAGCGTAACCGGACAGGACGAGCAGTACTTC	CASSVTGQDEQYF
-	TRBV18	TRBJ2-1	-	TGTGCCAGCTCACCACCGTCGAGGGCAGGCTACAATGAGCAGTTCTTC	CASSPPSRAGYNEQFF
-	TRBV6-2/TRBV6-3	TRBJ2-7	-	TGTGCCAGCAGTTACCAGACAGGTGCTTCCTACGAGCAGTACTTC	CASSYQTGASYEQYF
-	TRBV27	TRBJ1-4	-	TGTGCCAGCAGTTTATCCAAACTTCCTAATGAAAAACTGTTTTTT	CASSLSKLPNEKLFF
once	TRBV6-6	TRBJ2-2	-	TGTGCCAGCAGCCAAGTAGCGGACACCGGGGAGCTGTTTTTT	CASSQVADTGELFF
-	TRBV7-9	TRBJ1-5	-	TGTGCCAGCAGCTTATCGGAGGGGAATCAGCCCCAGCATTTT	CASSLSEGNQPQHF
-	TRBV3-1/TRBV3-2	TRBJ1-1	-	TGTGCCAGCAGCCCCCTAACGGGGAGCACTGAAGCTTTCTTT	CASSPLTGSTEAFF
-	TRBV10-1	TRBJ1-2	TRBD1	TGCGCCAGCAGCCGTGCCGGACAGGGGCCCTATGGCTACACCTTC	CASSRAGQGPYGYTF
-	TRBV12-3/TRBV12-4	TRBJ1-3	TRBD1	TGTGCCAGCAGTCCCGGGACAGTAAACACCATATATTTT	CASSPGTVNTIYF
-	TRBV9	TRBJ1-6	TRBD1	TGTGCCAGCAGCGACCGGACAGGGGGGAACTCACCCCTCCACTTT	CASSDRTGGNSPLHF
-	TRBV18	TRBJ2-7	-	TGTGCCAGCTCACCAATTCAGGACGGCGAGCAGTACTTC	CASSPIQDGEQYF
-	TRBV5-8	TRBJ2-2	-	TGTGCCAGCAGCTTGGGGACCCCAGTCTTCAGCACCGGGGAGCTGTTTTTT	CASSLGTPVFSTGELFF
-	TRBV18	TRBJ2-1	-	TGTGCCAGCTCACCATACCAGGAGCAGTTCTTC	CASSPYQEQFF